This T cell receptor (beta chain) derives from a study of shared clonotypes between healthy human individuals (dated by TCRdb to about 2020). A note on the overall study: The cohort comprised two women and a few men aged 18 to 49 years. For each donor, CD4 naive and CD4 memory were each run on three plates, CD8 naive on two plates, and CD8 memory on one plate. To estimate repertoire size and how much clonotype sharing occurs between individuals, the study deeply sequenced the blood TCR repertoires of five or six healthy adults. To increase sequencing depth and limit assay-specific biases, different laboratories used diverse techniques to prepare libraries and sequence TCR repertoires. Each donor's leukapheresis produced roughly between roughly 0.85 and 10 billion PBMCs.

Including the terminal cysteine and phenylalanine, the CDR3 comprises 13 residues. Of the read, only the CDR3 DNA is kept; its 39 bases are in frame from base 1. The germline V gene encodes CDR1 LNHDA and CDR2 SQIVND (reference sequence). V loses 8 bases at its end and J loses 5 bases; junction bases beyond the gene matches: 6. Donors were healthy HIV-negative adults with no recently reported acute infections or vaccinations. Only Caucasian adults living in Nashville, Tennessee, USA were represented among the donors. Magnetic negative selection was used to enrich CD4+ T cells, after which naive cells were positively selected on CD45RA and the negative fraction became the memory subset. After blood collection by leukapheresis, PBMCs were isolated using Ficoll-Histopaque density gradient centrifugation and then cryopreserved in the vapor phase of liquid nitrogen. Purity and quantity of every magnetically sorted T cell population were checked by analytical flow cytometry. Each sorted fraction had its genomic DNA isolated and then quantified by UV absorbance on a Nanodrop 2000c.

This clone occurred once. Its antigen remains unidentified. There are no base qualities to consult, and no much larger clone falls within one base. General conclusions and limits of the study: Sampling was restricted to blood, and TCR repertoires in tissues likely differ from the TCR repertoires found in blood. Clonotypes shared by all four sorted-subset donors showed higher generation probabilities than non-shared clonotypes. Pairwise subsampling indicated that sequencing depth was expected to affect the degree of clonotype sharing among donors. Incomplete sequencing was indicated by rarefaction of sorted-subset datasets, despite the large sequencing depth. When several donors were compared, the shared fraction of clonotypes was about 5.4% for naive CD4, 3% to 4% for naive CD8, roughly 2.5% for memory CD4, and around 0.4% for memory CD8. Estimated clonotype richness was generally larger for naive than for memory subsets. Because the study included only a small number of donors, the genetic and exposure-history diversity represented was limited.

TCR CDR3 regions were amplified from genomic DNA by multiplex PCR using the deep immunoSEQ assay. For each cell subset, the extracted genomic DNA was distributed evenly across all wells of several immunoSEQ 96-well plates, and each plate served as one replicate. Each replicate PCR for sorted subsets received about 210 ng genomic DNA, equal to 30,000 or so T cell genomes. Purified libraries were measured with a Qubit 3.0 fluorometer, size-checked on a Bioanalyzer 2100, and measured again with the KAPA Library Quantification kit. Every immunoSEQ 96-well plate was sequenced on a separate single-read 150-cycle Illumina NextSeq 550 flow cell. As for the original processing: Because the immunoSEQ output included only junctional sequences and no quality scores, the filtering could not be the same as the filtering used for full-length reads. Sequences were annotated with PyIR, a Python wrapper for IgBLAST v1.9, and V/J genes and CDR3 were assigned using IMGT germline references. Any read was removed if the V/J assignment was weak (E-value above 1e-6), the CDR3 was missing, or the read contained stop codons, out-of-frame junctions, or ambiguous translated residues. V3J clonotypes were defined by identical inferred V gene, J gene, and CDR3 amino acid sequence. To compute the percentage overlap between repertoires, the number of shared unique clonotypes was divided by the size of the smaller repertoire. Richness of each repertoire was evaluated using RTK rarefaction, the Chao1 estimator, and Recon v2.1 estimates of unobserved clonotypes. OLGA was used to compute generation probabilities for all TCRbeta clonotypes that the gDNA method yielded from four donors. Here the immuneACCESS table is served through TCRdb, limited to in-frame sequences with V and J called. Missing clones are a known gap in these copies; in checked studies unresolved V genes cover under half, and the rest lacks a known reason. Clone size and V and J calls were adopted from that table, with D and trimming inferred from the DNA. The sample table lists 1,500,000 or so clones, 98% to 99% of them with a count of one. The ten top clones hold 0.36% of the sample.

Specimen: naive CD4+ T cells sorted from blood. The sample's cell subset or site label is to be understood as: CD45RA+ positively selected. The rearranged segments are TRBV19 and TRBJ1-5, with 7 bases matching TRBD1. The TCR originated in a man aged 25 to 40 in good health. The CDR3 protein is CASADRPHQPQHF. The nucleotides read TGTGCCAGTGCGGACAGGCCTCATCAGCCCCAGCATTTT.